The 17 T cell receptor beta chains reported below all come from one sample, sequenced in a study of blood T cell repertoires in COVID-19. Libraries were prepared by immunoSEQ multiplex PCR; TCRdb keeps only in-frame clonotypes and omits some of them. The sample shows fewer than 450,000 clones, around 88% of them seen only once. Sequenced material: peripheral blood. These receptor sequences come from a woman aged 45-65 years with COVID-19, enrolled during active disease.

V is TRBV30 and J is TRBJ2-1, with 9 bases aligning to TRBD2. From germline, CDR1 is GTSNPN and CDR2 SVGIG (reference sequence). V shed 0 bases and J 4 bases; nucleotides not matched to a gene: 4. The CDR3 is made up of 15 amino acids. CDR3 in DNA: TGTGCCTGGAGTGTAGGGCTAGCGGGGTACAATGAGCAGTTCTTC. This translates into CAWSVGLAGYNEQFF.

V gene TRBV6-1 combines with J gene TRBJ1-3, with a tentative D call TRBD1 (6 bases). The CDR3 has 17 residues. The germline V and J ends were trimmed by 0 bases and 0 bases, with 12 bases remaining between them. Germline CDR1 and CDR2: MNHNS and SASEGT. Here the CDR3 DNA reads TGTGCCAGCAGTGAAGCTGTTCAGGGGCTCTCTGGAAACACCATATATTTT. This encodes CASSEAVQGLSGNTIYF.

The chain has TRBV10-2 and TRBJ2-1; 10 bases map to TRBD1. In germline, CDR1 is WSHSY, CDR2 SAAADI. CDR3 length: 16 residues. V was clipped by 7 bases and J by 6 bases; unmatched bases: 12. CDR3: CASTGYLRDRGNEQFF. The CDR3 nucleotides are TGCGCCAGCACCGGATACCTTCGGGACAGGGGCAATGAGCAGTTCTTC.

The chain couples TRBV7-9 to TRBJ1-5; D is perhaps TRBD1 (5 bases). The V end was cut by 4 bases, the J end by 3 bases, with 10 bases between. Germline lookup yields CDR1 SEHNR and CDR2 FQNEAQ (reference sequence). This CDR3 is 14 amino acids long. The CDR3 coding sequence is TGTGCCAGCAGCTCGGGGGTCTTCAATCAGCCCCAGCATTTT. Its protein product is CASSSGVFNQPQHF. Full variable domain (missing parts from reference TRBV7-9 and TRBJ1-5): DTGVSQNPRHKITKRGQNVTFRCDPISEHNRLYWYRQTLGQGPEFLTYFQNEAQLEKSRLLSDRFSAERPKGSFSTLEIQRTEQGDSAMYLCASSSGVFNQPQHFGDGTRLSIL.

The rearrangement uses TRBV24-1 and TRBJ1-1; no clear D. V gave up 2 bases and J gave up 3 bases, with 6 bases separating them. The CDR3 length is 13 residues. Germline-derived CDR1 and CDR2 are KGHDR and SFDVKD. In DNA form, the CDR3 reads TGTGCCACCAGTGATTCTTTTCACACTGAAGCTTTCTTT. Its translation is CATSDSFHTEAFF.

CDR3 DNA sequence: TGTGCCAGCAGCGGAGGGATTCTAGCGGGGGGGCCAACCGGGGAGCTGTTTTTT. Its translation: CASSGGILAGGPTGELFF. The V and J genes are TRBV9 and TRBJ2-2; 12 bases fit TRBD2. This CDR3 has 18 amino acids. Trimming at V came to 3 bases and at J to 5 bases, leaving 11 bases not matched to a gene. Germline CDR1 reads SGDLS; CDR2 reads YYNGEE.

The V call is TRBV5-4, the J call TRBJ1-1; 7 bases map to TRBD1. CDR3 size: 14 residues. Germline V gives CDR1 SGHNT, CDR2 YYREEE (reference sequence). The junction had 9 bases not matched to a gene; V was cut back by 4 bases and J by 6 bases. Written as DNA, the CDR3 is TGTGCCAGCAGCCAACAGGGGACGAAGTCTGAAGCTTTCTTT. As protein: CASSQQGTKSEAFF.

V gene TRBV9 combines with J gene TRBJ2-3; TRBD2 matches 13 bases. This CDR3 has 18 amino acids. Germline assignment: CDR1 SGDLS and CDR2 YYNGEE. V dropped 7 bases and J dropped 0; count of bases not matched to a gene: 11. CDR3: CASSPPTSGGPSTDTQYF. The CDR3 DNA follows: TGTGCCAGCTCCCCCCCGACTAGCGGGGGGCCTAGCACAGATACGCAGTATTTT.

This chain joins TRBV19 and TRBJ1-1; 7 nucleotides match TRBD1. CDR1 LNHDA and CDR2 SQIVND come from the germline V gene (reference sequence). The CDR3 is 15 amino acids. The junction had 11 bases not matched to a gene; V was cut back by 6 bases and J by 4 bases. The CDR3 loop reads CASRVRAGGGTEAFF. Written as DNA, the CDR3 is TGTGCCAGTAGGGTTAGGGCAGGGGGAGGCACTGAAGCTTTCTTT.

The chain is built from TRBV20-1 and TRBJ2-7; D is ambiguous. From germline, CDR1 is DFQATT and CDR2 SNEGSKA (reference sequence). Deletions cut 5 bases from V and 6 bases from J, with 11 bases between. The CDR3 has 11 amino acids. The CDR3 region is CSAFNSGEQYF. CDR3 sequence (DNA): TGCAGTGCTTTTAACAGTGGCGAGCAGTACTTC.

This chain joins TRBV9 and TRBJ2-1; D might be TRBD2 (6 bases). Trimming left V 4 bases short and J 5 bases short, with 16 bases between. The germline gives CDR1 SGDLS, CDR2 YYNGEE. The CDR3 loop spans 15 amino acids. As DNA, the CDR3 is TGTGCCAGCAGCCTTCCGGGACTGGATAACAATGAGCAGTTCTTC. Its translation is CASSLPGLDNNEQFF.

The chain carries TRBV28 and TRBJ1-2, with TRBD1 matching over 7 bases. CDR1 is MDHEN and CDR2 is SYDVKM in the germline V gene. The trim removed 6 bases at V and 7 bases at J, leaving 5 bases unmatched. This CDR3 is built from 12 residues. CDR3 nucleotide sequence: TGTGCCAGCAGCGCCGGGACAGCTGGCTACACCTTC. It translates to CASSAGTAGYTF.

Worth noting for this clone: Distinct nucleotide sequences in the sample also encode this CDR3. The V call is TRBV20-1, the J call TRBJ2-3; a possible D gene is TRBD2 (7 bases). Germline values: CDR1 DFQATT, CDR2 SNEGSKA (reference sequence). Trimming removed 3 bases at V and 0 bases at J, with 13 bases between. The CDR3 totals 15 residues. The CDR3 DNA follows: TGCAGTGCTAGTGGTGGGGGGGCCAGCACAGATACGCAGTATTTT. Encoded protein: CSASGGGASTDTQYF.

The chain links TRBV6-6 to TRBJ1-3, with D perhaps TRBD1 (6 bases). From germline, CDR1 is MNHNY and CDR2 SVGAGI (reference sequence). V was shortened by 6 bases and J by 0 bases, with 12 bases between the two germline ends. This CDR3 contains 15 residues. The CDR3 DNA sequence: TGTGCCAGCAGCCTTCAGGGGATCTCTGGAAACACCATATATTTT. Amino acid sequence: CASSLQGISGNTIYF.

The genes are TRBV29-1 and TRBJ1-1; D gene uncertain. Germline loops: CDR1 SQVTM, CDR2 ANQGSEA. This CDR3 has 14 residues. The V and J ends lost 0 bases and 4 bases respectively, with 12 bases between them. The CDR3 nucleotides read TGCAGCGTTGAAGATGGGCAGGTGGGCACTGAAGCTTTCTTT. This encodes CSVEDGQVGTEAFF.

The V and J genes are TRBV18 and TRBJ1-6; D possibly corresponds to TRBD1 (6 bases). The V end lost 3 bases, the J end lost 5 bases, and 11 bases lay between the germline ends. CDR1 and CDR2 (germline): KGHSH, LQKENI. The CDR3 has 15 residues. DNA for the CDR3: TGTGCCAGCTCACCTCGGGACATCGATAATTCACCCCTCCACTTT. It encodes CASSPRDIDNSPLHF.

The V call is TRBV12-3 or TRBV12-4, the J call TRBJ1-2; tentative D call: TRBD1 (6 bases). The CDR3 is made up of 13 amino acids. Trimming shortened V by 8 bases and J by 5 bases, and 15 bases separated the two germline ends. DNA for the CDR3: TGTGCCAGCGGATGGGGAGGGGGTTATGGCTACACCTTC. Its protein product is CASGWGGGYGYTF.